One and the same sample provided the 22 T cell receptor beta chains below, sequenced in a study of Ad26.COV2.S vaccination and SARS-CoV-2 variants. Using immunoSEQ multiplex PCR, the repertoire was profiled, and TCRdb retains in-frame clones only, with some absent. The table lists under 500,000 clones, about 90% of them singletons. Treatment noted: around 19 received Ad26.COV2.S at low or high dose, single or two shots; about 5 received placebo; per-sample allocation not given. The samples were gathered on day 63 after the first injection of vaccine or placebo. The sequencing here drew on peripheral blood, taken in a trial of Ad26.COV2.S vaccine versus placebo. These receptors came from a person aged 18-60 years who received the Ad26.COV2.S COVID-19 vaccine or a placebo.

The chain carries TRBV5-5 and TRBJ1-6; TRBD1 matches 8 bases. Germline-derived CDR1 and CDR2 are SGHKS and YYEKEE (reference sequence). With 0 bases clipped from V and 10 bases from J, the junction kept 6 bases outside the gene matches. The CDR3 has 15 residues. CDR3 DNA: TGTGCCAGCAGCTTGGTCGGCAGGGGGCAATCACCCCTCCACTTT. This encodes CASSLVGRGQSPLHF.

This chain uses TRBV5-4 with TRBJ1-1; 8 bases map to TRBD1. This CDR3 spans 15 amino acids. The germline V gene encodes CDR1 SGHNT and CDR2 YYREEE (reference sequence). The J segment lost 0 bases and the V segment lost 3 bases, leaving 4 bases of the junction unmatched. The CDR3, as DNA: TGTGCCAGCAGCTCTAACAGGGGGATGAACACTGAAGCTTTCTTT. It specifies CASSSNRGMNTEAFF.

The rearrangement joins TRBV14 to TRBJ1-2; no firm D call. The germline V gene has CDR1 SGHDN and CDR2 FVKESK. The CDR3 loop spans 14 amino acids. Trimming shortened V by 4 bases and J by 2 bases, and 11 bases separated the two germline ends. CDR3 loop: CASSPLGGNYGYTF. The CDR3 DNA sequence: TGTGCCAGCAGCCCCCTGGGAGGGAACTATGGCTACACCTTC.

This rearrangement joins TRBV5-1 to TRBJ1-1; D is perhaps TRBD1 (5 bases). The V and J ends lost 0 bases and 3 bases respectively, with 12 bases between them. Germline V gene data show CDR1 as SGHRS and CDR2 as YFSETQ. The CDR3 covers 15 residues. CDR3 loop: CASSLGSQGYTEAFF. The DNA for the CDR3 is TGCGCCAGCAGCTTGGGTTCGCAGGGCTACACTGAAGCTTTCTTT.

The V and J genes are TRBV29-1 and TRBJ1-1; D is uncertain. Per the germline V gene, CDR1 is SQVTM and CDR2 is ANQGSEA. The CDR3 sequence is 12 residues long. Here the CDR3 DNA reads TGCACTACACGGGAGGCCTTCTCCGAAGCTTTCTTT. It codes for CTTREAFSEAFF.

This chain connects TRBV2 to TRBJ1-1; D uncertain. The CDR3 covers 15 residues. Trimming cost V 3 bases and J 0 bases, with 11 bases left between them. Germline V gives CDR1 SNHLY, CDR2 FYNNEI. DNA of the CDR3: TGTGCCAGCAGTGATCGGGGTATTATGAACACTGAAGCTTTCTTT. Its translation: CASSDRGIMNTEAFF.

The V call is TRBV14, the J call TRBJ1-3, with a possible D match to TRBD1 (5 bases). This CDR3 contains 15 residues. V was clipped by 2 bases and J by 0 bases, with 8 bases between them. Germline V gene data show CDR1 as SGHDN and CDR2 as FVKESK. The DNA for the CDR3 is TGTGCCAGCAGCCAACTCAGGGTCTCTGGAAACACCATATATTTT. This encodes CASSQLRVSGNTIYF.

The chain uses TRBV7-8 and TRBJ2-5; 14 nucleotides line up with TRBD2. CDR1 and CDR2 from the germline V gene are SGHVS and FQNEAQ. The CDR3 has 16 residues. With 5 bases clipped from V and 5 bases from J, the junction kept 7 bases outside the gene matches. CDR3 loop: CASSRLAGGPEETQYF. In DNA form, the CDR3 reads TGTGCCAGCAGCAGACTAGCGGGGGGGCCGGAGGAGACCCAGTACTTC.

The chain employs TRBV10-2 and TRBJ2-1, with 7 bases fitting TRBD1. The CDR3 covers 15 residues. From germline, CDR1 is WSHSY and CDR2 SAAADI. The V gene end was trimmed by 3 bases and the J gene end by 13 bases; junction bases not matched to a gene: 15. The CDR3 loop is CASSDGLQPKGAQFF. CDR3 DNA: TGCGCCAGCAGTGATGGTCTGCAACCCAAGGGGGCACAGTTCTTC.

This chain joins TRBV27 and TRBJ2-3; 13 nucleotides match TRBD2. The CDR3 is made up of 17 amino acids. After removal of 1 base from V and 2 bases from J, the junction contained 3 bases not matched to a gene. Germline V lookup: CDR1 MNHEY, CDR2 SMNVEV (reference sequence). The CDR3 loop reads CASSLLTSGGSTDTQYF. CDR3 sequence (DNA): TGTGCCAGCAGTTTATTGACTAGCGGGGGGTCCACAGATACGCAGTATTTT.

The chain uses TRBV19 and TRBJ2-6, with D possibly being TRBD2 (7 bases). Per the germline V gene, CDR1 is LNHDA and CDR2 is SQIVND (reference sequence). Trimming shortened V by 4 bases and J by 4 bases, and 20 bases separated the two germline ends. CDR3 length: 18 amino acids. The CDR3 loop reads CASSTRGTIAFGANVLTF. The CDR3 coding sequence is TGTGCCAGTAGTACAAGGGGGACTATTGCCTTCGGGGCCAACGTCCTGACTTTC.

The chain employs TRBV4-3 and TRBJ2-2; no clear D. From germline, CDR1 is LGHNA and CDR2 YSLEER. The V gene lost 4 bases and the J gene lost 5 bases, with 14 bases spanning the gap. The CDR3 sequence is 15 residues long. The CDR3 loop is CASSLQPGVTGELFF. CDR3 in DNA: TGCGCCAGCAGCCTGCAACCAGGAGTGACCGGGGAGCTGTTTTTT.

The chain joins TRBV6-5 to TRBJ2-7; the D is unclear. This CDR3 contains 13 residues. Germline V gene data show CDR1 as MNHEY and CDR2 as SVGAGI. The V end was cut by 7 bases, the J end by 2 bases, with 12 bases between. The CDR3 region is CASTIGYTYEQYF. The CDR3 bases are TGTGCCAGCACGATCGGATATACCTACGAGCAGTACTTC.

With regard to this clone: Different DNA sequences within this sample yield the same CDR3. Written as DNA, the CDR3 is TGTGCCAGCAGTTTGGGGGGGAAAAACTATGGCTACACCTTC. Translation gives CASSLGGKNYGYTF. The chain joins TRBV27 to TRBJ1-2, with D maybe TRBD1 (5 bases). There are 14 residues in the CDR3. CDR1 is MNHEY and CDR2 is SMNVEV in the germline V gene (reference sequence). Trimming pared 3 bases from V and 2 bases from J, leaving 10 bases between.

The chain combines TRBV19 with TRBJ2-3; 7 bases fit TRBD2. Germline assignment: CDR1 LNHDA and CDR2 SQIVND (reference sequence). The CDR3 spans 19 residues. Germline trimming cut 1 base from V and 6 bases from J; bases unmatched to any gene: 19. The CDR3, as DNA: TGTGCCAGTAGTATAGCCCACCTCATGACTAGCAGGAAGACGGATACGCAGTATTTT. Amino acids: CASSIAHLMTSRKTDTQYF.

The chain is built from TRBV6-5 and TRBJ2-3; the match to TRBD1 covers 9 bases. With 4 bases clipped from V and 2 bases from J, the junction kept 4 bases outside the gene matches. This CDR3 contains 15 residues. The germline V gene encodes CDR1 MNHEY and CDR2 SVGAGI. CDR3 residues: CASSFRDRDTDTQYF. DNA of the CDR3: TGTGCCAGCAGTTTCCGGGACAGGGACACAGATACGCAGTATTTT.

The chain combines TRBV28 with TRBJ2-3; no firm D call. V lost 7 bases and J 2 bases, leaving 16 bases between the germline ends. Germline-derived CDR1 and CDR2 are MDHEN and SYDVKM. The CDR3 is 15 amino acids. This chain's CDR3 is CASTPRWRFTDTQYF. The DNA for the CDR3 is TGTGCCAGCACCCCCCGCTGGCGGTTCACAGATACGCAGTATTTT.

The V gene is TRBV4-1, the J gene TRBJ2-7; D not resolved. CDR1 MGHRA and CDR2 YSYEKL come from the germline V gene. The V end was cut by 0 bases, the J end by 5 bases, with 26 bases between. The length of the CDR3 is 19 residues. The CDR3, as DNA: TGCGCCAGCAGCCAAGATGACCTACTCCTAGTCCCCGGCCGCGACGAGCAGTACTTC. It encodes CASSQDDLLLVPGRDEQYF.

J is TRBJ1-1 and V is TRBV20-1; D remains unclear. V was trimmed by 3 bases and J by 2 bases, leaving 13 bases between them. The length of the CDR3 is 14 residues. The germline V gene encodes CDR1 DFQATT and CDR2 SNEGSKA (reference sequence). The CDR3 DNA sequence: TGCAGTGCTAGTTTAGTACAGCTAAACACTGAAGCTTTCTTT. Encoded protein: CSASLVQLNTEAFF.

V is TRBV10-3 and J is TRBJ2-2, with 13 bases lining up with TRBD2. CDR3 size: 18 residues. Germline CDR1 reads ENHRY; CDR2 reads SYGVKD. Trimming took 4 bases from V and 6 from J; bases not matched to a gene: 11. The CDR3 spells CAISGPRLAGGFPGELFF. CDR3 in DNA: TGTGCCATCAGTGGCCCCCGACTAGCGGGGGGATTTCCCGGGGAGCTGTTTTTT.

This chain connects TRBV10-3 to TRBJ1-2; maybe TRBD1 (5 bases). V lost 3 bases to trimming and J lost 2 bases, with 10 bases between them. Germline V gives CDR1 ENHRY, CDR2 SYGVKD. The CDR3 runs 14 residues. The CDR3 sequence: CAISDKGSNYGYTF. The CDR3, as DNA: TGTGCCATCAGTGACAAGGGGTCGAACTATGGCTACACCTTC.

V is TRBV6-5 and J is TRBJ1-6, with unresolved D. Looked up from germline, CDR1 is MNHEY and CDR2 is SVGAGI. CDR3 length equals 12 residues. Trimming shortened V by 5 bases and J by 5 bases, and 4 bases separated the two germline ends. This CDR3 reads CASSQNNSPLHF. In DNA form, the CDR3 reads TGTGCCAGCAGTCAAAATAATTCACCCCTCCACTTT.